The subject of this entry is one TCR beta chain. This specimen comes from a study of PD-L1 blockade in urothelial cancer. Clones were sequenced by immunoSEQ multiplex PCR, and TCRdb holds only the in-frame ones, with some missing. Altogether 60,000 or so clones are present, over 75% being singletons, with the ten largest covering 15% to 18%. Time point meaning: pretreatment peripheral blood. After removal of 2 bases from V and 4 bases from J, the junction contained 5 bases not matched to a gene. CDR3 size: 15 residues. Germline values: CDR1 GTSNPN, CDR2 SVGIG (reference sequence). The chain is built from TRBV30 and TRBJ2-2; 9 nucleotides agree with TRBD1. The sequencing used PBMCs, collected around atezolizumab (anti-PD-L1) treatment. The receptor was derived from a man in his sixties or seventies with urothelial cancer. CDR3 nucleotides: TGTGCCTGGAGTCCGACAGGGGGTAGCACCGGGGAGCTGTTTTTT. Its translation: CAWSPTGGSTGELFF.